Presented here are 30 T cell receptor beta chains from one specimen sequenced in a study of neurological immune-mediated disorders. The sample's time point: longitudinal time-point 3. TCRdb called the 5' RACE reads again in MiXCR, with one record for every CDR3 protein. The sample includes about 80,000 distinct CDR3 sequences, about 4% of them seen just once. The sequencing sample was made of PBMCs. These receptors all come from a woman aged 60 to 75 with multiple sclerosis.

This clonotype was observed at least ten times. The chain combines TRBV2 with TRBJ2-2, with 7 bases matching TRBD1. The V gene's germline CDR1 is SNHLY and CDR2 FYNNEI. This CDR3 comprises 17 residues. With 8 bases clipped from V and 0 bases from J, the junction kept 12 bases outside the gene matches. The CDR3, as DNA: TGTGCCAGCCGTATTCTAACCGGGACAGCGAACACCGGGGAGCTGTTTTTT. Its protein product is CASRILTGTANTGELFF.

Many counts were recorded for this clonotype. The CDR3 spells CASSPDRESAEQYF. DNA for the CDR3: TGCGCCAGCAGCCCTGACAGGGAATCCGCCGAGCAGTACTTC. The chain combines TRBV5-1 with TRBJ2-7; the match to TRBD1 covers 7 bases. Per germline, CDR1 SGHRS and CDR2 YFSETQ. Losses at the gene ends were 4 bases for V and 6 bases for J; bases not matched to a gene: 10. The CDR3 runs to 14 residues.

In this sample, this clonotype turned up many times. The V gene is TRBV21-1, the J gene TRBJ2-5; TRBD1 is the table's D call, not checked against the DNA. TRBV21-1 is given as a pseudogene. The CDR3 runs to 16 residues. CDR3 sequence: CASSPQAGGAQETQYF. In DNA, the CDR3 is TGTGCCAGCAGCCCACAGGCAGGGGGGGCCCAAGAGACCCAGTACTTC.

Turning to this clonotype: A much bigger clone sits one base away, suggesting this may be a read error. This chain joins TRBV12-3 or TRBV12-4 and TRBJ1-3; TRBD1 aligns across 8 bases. Trimming at V came to 3 bases and at J to 3 bases, leaving 1 base not matched to a gene. The CDR3 consists of 14 residues. CDR3 amino acids: CASSFGQGGNTIYF. DNA for the CDR3: TGTGCCAGCAGTTTCGGACAGGGTGGAAACACCATATATTTT.

Many counts were recorded for this clonotype. This chain connects TRBV16 to TRBJ2-1, with 9 nucleotides matching TRBD1. The CDR3 totals 14 residues. With 4 bases clipped from V and 5 bases from J, the junction kept 3 bases outside the gene matches. CDR1 is KGHSY and CDR2 is FQNENV in the germline V gene. The CDR3, as DNA: TGTGCCAGCAGCCGTGGGACAGGGCACAATGAGCAGTTCTTC. This sequence encodes CASSRGTGHNEQFF.

This clonotype was recorded many times. The rearrangement joins TRBV27 to TRBJ2-7, with unresolved D. The CDR3 has 13 residues. Deletions cut 4 bases from V and 2 bases from J, with 9 bases between. Germline values: CDR1 MNHEY, CDR2 SMNVEV (reference sequence). The CDR3 DNA is TGTGCCAGCAGTTACCGGGCCCCCTACGAGCAGTACTTC. Translating gives CASSYRAPYEQYF.

This clonotype was observed at least ten times. This rearrangement joins TRBV20-1 to TRBJ2-3; 7 positions match TRBD2. This CDR3 region has 16 residues. The germline gives CDR1 DFQATT, CDR2 SNEGSKA (reference sequence). V trimming: 6 bases; J trimming: 0 bases; junction bases outside the gene matches: 12. The CDR3 nucleotides read TGCAGTGCCCTATGGGGAGGGTGGCCTAGCACAGATACGCAGTATTTT. It codes for CSALWGGWPSTDTQYF.

This clonotype was picked up many times. The chain combines TRBV5-1 with TRBJ2-7, with 10 bases matching TRBD1. CDR1 is SGHRS, CDR2 YFSETQ, per germline. The J segment lost 4 bases and the V segment lost 3 bases, leaving 10 bases of the junction unmatched. The CDR3 spans 16 residues. This chain's CDR3 is CASSSRTTGGSYEQYF. The CDR3 DNA is TGCGCCAGCAGCTCCCGGACGACAGGGGGCTCGTACGAGCAGTACTTC.

This clonotype appeared many times. The chain has TRBV6-6 and TRBJ2-3, with D unresolved. This CDR3 contains 15 residues. Between the trimmed V and J ends, which lost 0 bases and 0 bases, there was a span of 7 bases. The V gene's germline CDR1 is MNHNY and CDR2 SVGAGI (reference sequence). DNA for the CDR3: TGTGCCAGCAGTTACTCCACGCCTAGCACAGATACGCAGTATTTT. Amino acids: CASSYSTPSTDTQYF.

This clonotype was recorded at least ten times. The chain carries TRBV6-6 and TRBJ1-5; no definite D call. V shed 2 bases and J shed 3 bases, with 11 bases lying between them. From germline, CDR1 is MNHNY and CDR2 SVGAGI (reference sequence). This CDR3 is built from 15 residues. The CDR3 sequence: CASSYNGLVNQPQHF. The CDR3 bases are TGTGCCAGCAGTTACAACGGTTTGGTCAATCAGCCCCAGCATTTT.

This clonotype was observed at least ten times. The chain combines TRBV4-1 with TRBJ2-3; 9 bases fit TRBD2. This CDR3 has 18 amino acids. V was pared by 4 bases and J by 5 bases, with 16 bases of the junction left unmatched. Per the germline V gene, CDR1 is MGHRA and CDR2 is YSYEKL. Here the CDR3 reads CASSLFPGASGAKDTQYF. CDR3 coding DNA: TGCGCCAGCAGCCTATTCCCTGGGGCTAGCGGGGCCAAAGATACGCAGTATTTT.

This clonotype turned up a few times. The chain uses TRBV5-6 and TRBJ2-3; D unresolved. The CDR3 is 14 residues long. V was trimmed by 1 base and J by 2 bases, leaving 8 bases between them. CDR1 and CDR2 from the germline V gene are SGHDT and YYEEEE. The CDR3 loop reads CASSLRAATDTQYF. In DNA, the CDR3 is TGTGCCAGCAGCTTGCGAGCAGCCACAGATACGCAGTATTTT.

This clonotype was seen many times. The J gene is TRBJ2-2, the V gene TRBV5-1; TRBD1 agrees at 8 bases. The CDR3 has 15 amino acids. The V and J ends lost 4 bases and 6 bases, in that order; junction bases with no gene match: 8. Germline-derived CDR1 and CDR2 are SGHRS and YFSETQ. CDR3 loop: CASSPPTGASGELFF. The CDR3 DNA sequence: TGCGCCAGCAGCCCCCCGACAGGGGCTTCCGGGGAGCTGTTTTTT.

This clonotype was recorded at least ten times. The CDR3 bases are TGCGCCAGCAGCTTGGTTGGATGGGACAGACGATATTCTGGGGCCAACGTCCTGACTTTC. It is translated as CASSLVGWDRRYSGANVLTF. The V call is TRBV5-1, the J call TRBJ2-6; 7 nucleotides agree with TRBD1. Germline V gives CDR1 SGHRS, CDR2 YFSETQ. This CDR3 spans 20 amino acids. Losses at the gene ends were 0 bases for V and 1 base for J; bases not matched to a gene: 13.

Comment on this clonotype: A read error may account for a junction end that differs from germline. V gene TRBV13 combines with J gene TRBJ2-1; D might be TRBD1 or TRBD2, each matching 6 bases. Germline CDR1 is PRHDT and CDR2 is FYEKMQ (reference sequence). The CDR3 is made up of 19 amino acids. The CDR3 loop is CASSLGVLSAGEALWEQFF. CDR3 DNA: TGCGCCAGCAGCTTAGGGGTCCTTTCGGCAGGGGAGGCCCTATGGGAGCAGTTCTTC.

In this sample, this clonotype turned up many times. V usage is TRBV18 and J usage is TRBJ2-1; D may be TRBD1 (6 bases). Germline lookup yields CDR1 KGHSH and CDR2 LQKENI. The CDR3 length is 15 residues. Deletions cut 4 bases from V and 1 base from J, with 11 bases between. CDR3 residues: CASSQTDRSYNEQFF. CDR3 sequence (DNA): TGTGCCAGCTCACAGACCGACAGGTCCTACAATGAGCAGTTCTTC.

This clonotype has ten or more counts. This rearrangement joins TRBV20-1 to TRBJ1-2, with a tentative D call TRBD1 (6 bases). In germline, CDR1 is DFQATT, CDR2 SNEGSKA (reference sequence). The CDR3 extends over 14 amino acids. Trimming stripped 3 bases from V and 8 bases from J, with 19 bases between. CDR3: CSASGVGGAKGYTF. The CDR3 DNA reads as TGCAGTGCTAGTGGTGTCGGGGGCGCGAAGGGCTACACCTTC.

This clonotype was picked up many times. The chain has TRBV5-1 and TRBJ1-1; perhaps TRBD1 as D (6 bases). Germline V gene lookup returns CDR1 SGHRS and CDR2 YFSETQ. V lost 4 bases, J lost 5 bases, and 15 bases lay in between. The CDR3 consists of 14 residues. CDR3 bases: TGCGCCAGCAGCCGAATAGGGGGAAATACTGAAGCTTTCTTT. Its protein is CASSRIGGNTEAFF.

This clonotype was observed at least ten times. The chain uses TRBV12-3 or TRBV12-4 and TRBJ2-2; D not certain. Trimming removed 2 bases at V and 6 bases at J, with 7 bases between. CDR3 length: 13 residues. Here the CDR3 reads CASSLLLAGELFF. The CDR3 nucleotides read TGTGCCAGCAGTTTACTTTTGGCCGGGGAGCTGTTTTTT.

CDR3: CASSLYTNYGYTF. CDR3 in DNA: TGTGCCAGCAGCTTATATACTAACTATGGCTACACCTTC. This rearrangement joins TRBV7-2 to TRBJ1-2, with D unresolved. Deletions cut 2 bases from V and 0 bases from J, with 4 bases between. This CDR3 is built from 13 residues. Per the germline V gene, CDR1 is SGHTA and CDR2 is FQGNSA.

In this sample, this clonotype turned up many times. The rearrangement links TRBV18 to TRBJ2-5; D is perhaps TRBD1 (5 bases). Looked up from germline, CDR1 is KGHSH and CDR2 is LQKENI. The germline V and J ends were trimmed by 2 bases and 1 base, with 5 bases remaining between them. The CDR3 consists of 13 residues. For the CDR3, the DNA is TGTGCCAGCTCACCAGACAGCCAAGAGACCCAGTACTTC. It encodes CASSPDSQETQYF.

This clonotype was seen at least ten times. The J gene is TRBJ1-1, the V gene TRBV29-1, with D perhaps matching TRBD1 (5 bases). Between the trimmed V and J ends, which lost 7 bases and 4 bases, there was a span of 22 bases. Germline V CDR1 and CDR2: SQVTM, ANQGSEA. The CDR3 extends over 15 amino acids. The CDR3 protein is CSAAPGPLGFTEAFF. The CDR3 DNA follows: TGCAGCGCTGCCCCGGGACCCTTGGGGTTCACTGAAGCTTTCTTT. Full variable domain (missing parts from reference TRBV29-1 and TRBJ1-1): SAVISQKPSRDICQRGTSLTIQCQVDSQVTMMFWYRQQPGQSLTLIATANQGSEATYESGFVIDKFPISRPNLTFSTLTVSNMSPEDSSIYLCSAAPGPLGFTEAFFGQGTRLTVV.

This clonotype was recorded at least ten times. This chain joins TRBV5-1 and TRBJ1-1; TRBD1 is a possible D gene (5 bases). Trimming cost V 1 base and J 3 bases, with 13 bases left between them. CDR1 is SGHRS and CDR2 is YFSETQ in the germline V gene. The CDR3 totals 15 residues. CDR3 region: CASSLPAGGDTEAFF. In nucleotides, the CDR3 is TGCGCCAGCAGCTTGCCCGCCGGGGGTGACACTGAAGCTTTCTTT.

This clonotype was picked up many times. The genes are TRBV6-5 and TRBJ2-3, with 14 positions matching TRBD2. The CDR3 contains 19 residues. The J segment lost 1 base and the V segment lost 0 bases, leaving 6 bases of the junction unmatched. Germline assignment: CDR1 MNHEY and CDR2 SVGAGI. CDR3 in DNA: TGTGCCAGCAGTTACTCGCCCGGGACTAGCGGGGGTCGCACAGATACGCAGTATTTT. Its translation: CASSYSPGTSGGRTDTQYF.

In its sample, this clonotype was seen many times. V and J are TRBV4-1 and TRBJ2-7; perhaps TRBD1 as D (5 bases). V dropped 1 base and J dropped 3 bases, with 7 bases sitting between them. CDR1 and CDR2 (germline): MGHRA, YSYEKL. The CDR3 has 13 residues. Written as DNA, the CDR3 is TGCGCCAGCAGCCAAGTCCAGGGCTACGAGCAGTACTTC. Its translation: CASSQVQGYEQYF.

At least ten counts were recorded for this clonotype. The rearrangement links TRBV3-1 to TRBJ2-2; 7 nucleotides line up with TRBD1. CDR3 length: 16 residues. J gave up 0 bases and V 2 bases, and 3 bases lay outside the gene matches. Germline loops: CDR1 LGHDT, CDR2 YNNKEL (reference sequence). This CDR3 reads CASSQPTGPNTGELFF. In DNA form, the CDR3 reads TGTGCCAGCAGCCAACCGACAGGGCCGAACACCGGGGAGCTGTTTTTT. The full variable domain, its missing parts supplied by reference TRBV3-1 and TRBJ2-2, is DTAVSQTPKYLVTQMGNDKSIKCEQNLGHDTMYWYKQDSKKFLKIMFSYNNKELIINETVPNRFSPKSPDKAHLNLHINSLELGDSAVYFCASSQPTGPNTGELFFGEGSRLTVL.

This clonotype was observed at least ten times. The chain couples TRBV5-1 to TRBJ2-1; TRBD2 matches at 9 bases. Germline V gene data show CDR1 as SGHRS and CDR2 as YFSETQ. The V and J ends lost 4 bases and 4 bases, in that order; junction bases with no gene match: 24. This CDR3 has 21 residues. CDR3 residues: CASSKEPGLALYRGIYNEQFF. The CDR3 coding sequence is TGCGCCAGCAGCAAGGAGCCGGGACTAGCTCTCTACCGGGGAATATACAATGAGCAGTTCTTC. The entire variable domain, with the rest obtained from reference TRBV5-1 and TRBJ2-1, is as follows: KAGVTQTPRYLIKTRGQQVTLSCSPISGHRSVSWYQQTPGQGLQFLFEYFSETQRNKGNFPGRFSGRQFSNSRSEMNVSTLELGDSALYLCASSKEPGLALYRGIYNEQFFGPGTRLTVL.

In its sample, this clonotype was seen many times. In DNA, the CDR3 is TGTGCCAGCAGGCGACCGGGACTAGCGGGAAACAATGAGCAGTTCTTC. Its translation is CASRRPGLAGNNEQFF. This chain links TRBV6-5 with TRBJ2-1; the match to TRBD2 covers 13 bases. Germline V gene lookup returns CDR1 MNHEY and CDR2 SVGAGI. V shed 6 bases, J shed 5 bases, and the junction held 7 bases outside the gene matches. This CDR3 is built from 16 residues.

This clonotype was counted many times. This sequence joins TRBV27 and TRBJ2-3; a weak D match, TRBD2 (5 bases). V gave up 10 bases and J gave up 4 bases, with 18 bases separating them. CDR1 MNHEY and CDR2 SMNVEV come from the germline V gene (reference sequence). This CDR3 has 14 amino acids. The CDR3 nucleotides read TGTGCCACCTCGGTGACGGCGGGTCCAGATACGCAGTATTTT. This gives the protein CATSVTAGPDTQYF.

This clonotype was counted ten times or more. The chain joins TRBV20-1 to TRBJ2-5; 8 bases match TRBD1. Germline lookup yields CDR1 DFQATT and CDR2 SNEGSKA (reference sequence). CDR3 length: 17 amino acids. The J segment lost 2 bases and the V segment lost 0 bases, leaving 11 bases of the junction unmatched. The CDR3 region has the DNA TGCAGTGCTAGAGATCCCCAGCAGGGGGCAGTACAAGAGACCCAGTACTTC. It encodes CSARDPQQGAVQETQYF.